This TCR beta chain is drawn from a study of molecular identifiers for immune sequencing clone quantification. This clonotype qualifies as medium-sized (0.01 to 0.1%). Its target is unknown. Broader study findings: Spiked Jurkat TCR RNA equivalent to one cell was reportedly detectable in about 900,000 naive cells.

Based on a CD8+CD4-CCR7+CD45RA+ profile, naive CD8 T cells were sorted. V dropped 0 bases and J dropped 4 bases, with 2 bases sitting between them. Germline V gene data show CDR1 as SGHRS and CDR2 as YFSETQ. This CDR3 comprises 11 residues. Previously published methods and listed TCR primers were used for the bulk TCR libraries. TCRdb re-analysed the PCR reads in MiXCR, keeping a single row per CDR3 protein. The sample contains over 8,000 distinct CDR3 sequences, about 18% of which appear only once. The sequencing sample was made of naive CD8+ T cells from blood, with Jurkat cell RNA spiked in. Stated subset: FACS-sorted CD8+CD4-CCR7+CD45RA+ naive T cells. V gene TRBV5-1 combines with J gene TRBJ2-7; D is ambiguous. The clonotype originates from a human donor in good health. Some libraries in this study had Jurkat cell RNA spiked in. CDR3 in amino acids: CASSLGYEQYF. CDR3 nucleotide sequence: TGCGCCAGCAGCTTGGGGTACGAGCAGTACTTC.